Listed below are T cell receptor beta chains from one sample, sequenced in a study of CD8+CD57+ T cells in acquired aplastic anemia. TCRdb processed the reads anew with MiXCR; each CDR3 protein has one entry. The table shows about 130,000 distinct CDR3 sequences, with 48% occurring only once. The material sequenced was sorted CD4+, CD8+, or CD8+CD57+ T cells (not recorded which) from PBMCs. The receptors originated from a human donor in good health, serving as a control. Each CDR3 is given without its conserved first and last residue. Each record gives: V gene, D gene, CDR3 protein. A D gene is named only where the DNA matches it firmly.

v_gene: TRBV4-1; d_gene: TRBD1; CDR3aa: ASSQGDRGLQPQH
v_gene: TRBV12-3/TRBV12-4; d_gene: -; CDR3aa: ASSPQYYNEQF
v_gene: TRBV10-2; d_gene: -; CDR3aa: ASINGYRAGANVLT
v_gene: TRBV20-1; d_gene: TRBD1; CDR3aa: SARELPGQGKGTDTQY
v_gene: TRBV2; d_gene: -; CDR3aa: ASQGMRPEAF
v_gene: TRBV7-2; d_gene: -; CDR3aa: ASSLSGYT
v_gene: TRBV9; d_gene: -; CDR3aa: ASSARGAGNTIC
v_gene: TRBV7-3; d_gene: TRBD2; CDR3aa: ASSSGTSGFEQF
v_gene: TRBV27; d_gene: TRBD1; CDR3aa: ASSSGTGDYGYT
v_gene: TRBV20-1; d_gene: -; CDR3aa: SAREEGGNTIY
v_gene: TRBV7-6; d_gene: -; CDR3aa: ASSHDSGGELF
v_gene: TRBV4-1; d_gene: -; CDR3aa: ASSQPRRGSEAF
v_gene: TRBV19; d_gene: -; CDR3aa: ASRQTPVANEKLF
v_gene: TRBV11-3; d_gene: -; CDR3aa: ASSASRGSGNTIY
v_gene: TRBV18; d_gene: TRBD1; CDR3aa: ASSPVNTGGSGYT
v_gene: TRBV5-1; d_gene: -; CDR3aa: ASSSQGTQY
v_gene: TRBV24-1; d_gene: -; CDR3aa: ATSGDERSSYEQY
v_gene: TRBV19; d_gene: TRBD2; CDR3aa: ASTSSGRIGETQY
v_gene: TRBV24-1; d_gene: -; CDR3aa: ATSAGFGYT
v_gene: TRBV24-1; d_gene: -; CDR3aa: ATSDPPGTYTDTQY
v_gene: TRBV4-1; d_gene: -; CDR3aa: ASSQDISGTEAF
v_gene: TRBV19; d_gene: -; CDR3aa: ATSDKPYEQY
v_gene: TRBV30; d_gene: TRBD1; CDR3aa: AWLGQGATEAF
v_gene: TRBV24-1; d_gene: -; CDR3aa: ATAKGVTGELF
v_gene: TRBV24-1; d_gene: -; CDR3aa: ATSDAARTDTQY
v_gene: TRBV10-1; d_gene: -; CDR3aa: ASSAGDYEQY
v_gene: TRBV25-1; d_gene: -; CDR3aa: ASSVGGKTEAF
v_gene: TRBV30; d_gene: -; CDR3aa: AWSFGASNYGYT
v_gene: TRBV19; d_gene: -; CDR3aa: ASSIRRALGQPQH
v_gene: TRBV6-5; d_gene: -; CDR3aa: ASSFQPNQPQH
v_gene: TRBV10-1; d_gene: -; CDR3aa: ATLKCSRSKRDNEKLF
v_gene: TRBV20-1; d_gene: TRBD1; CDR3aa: SASTLGGQGYNEQF
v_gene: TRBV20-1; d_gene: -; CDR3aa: SARGEETQY
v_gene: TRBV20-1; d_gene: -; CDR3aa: SAELDLKRDTQY
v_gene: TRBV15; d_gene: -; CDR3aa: ATTRGRSYEQY
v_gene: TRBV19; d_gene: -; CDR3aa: ASNTGSTYGYT
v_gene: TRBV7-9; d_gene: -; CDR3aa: ASSSSQF
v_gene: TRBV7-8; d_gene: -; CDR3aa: ASSYTSGFSGNTIY
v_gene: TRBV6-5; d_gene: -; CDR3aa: ASRSYSVGESEQF
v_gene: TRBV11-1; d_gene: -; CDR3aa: ASSSSAPSTDTQY
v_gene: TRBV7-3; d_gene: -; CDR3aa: ASSLSGQPQETQY
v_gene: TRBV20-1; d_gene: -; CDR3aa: SASWARENTEAF
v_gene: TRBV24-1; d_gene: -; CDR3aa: ATASWGAYGYT
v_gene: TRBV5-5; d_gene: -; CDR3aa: ASSLGRRGTDTQY
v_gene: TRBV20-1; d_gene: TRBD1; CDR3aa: SARETGGNTEAF
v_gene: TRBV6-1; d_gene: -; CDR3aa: ASSEGYRAGANVLT
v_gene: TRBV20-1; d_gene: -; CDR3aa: SAREVGKETQY
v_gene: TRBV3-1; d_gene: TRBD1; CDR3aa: ASGRSDRVGNSPLH
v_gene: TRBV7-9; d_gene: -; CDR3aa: ASSPEGGRANVLT
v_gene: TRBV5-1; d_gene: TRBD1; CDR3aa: ASSTGQGPFGYT
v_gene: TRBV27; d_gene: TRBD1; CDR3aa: ASSDPGTGNSYT
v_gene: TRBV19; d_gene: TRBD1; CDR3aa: ASRQGVSGYT
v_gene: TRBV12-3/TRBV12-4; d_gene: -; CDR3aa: ASRSSGYEQY
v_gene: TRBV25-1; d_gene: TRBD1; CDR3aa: ASSKGAGHTNEKLF
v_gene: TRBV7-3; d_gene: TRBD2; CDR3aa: ASSSTSGGRGEQF
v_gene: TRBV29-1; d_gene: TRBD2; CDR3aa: SGTGGSGELF
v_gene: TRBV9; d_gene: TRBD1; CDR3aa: ASSAGQATYGYT
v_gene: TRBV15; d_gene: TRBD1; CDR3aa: ATSLRQGMGQPQH
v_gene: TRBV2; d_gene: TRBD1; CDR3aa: ASRTDRDGYT
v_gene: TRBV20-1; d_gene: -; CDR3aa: SARRGSSTEAF